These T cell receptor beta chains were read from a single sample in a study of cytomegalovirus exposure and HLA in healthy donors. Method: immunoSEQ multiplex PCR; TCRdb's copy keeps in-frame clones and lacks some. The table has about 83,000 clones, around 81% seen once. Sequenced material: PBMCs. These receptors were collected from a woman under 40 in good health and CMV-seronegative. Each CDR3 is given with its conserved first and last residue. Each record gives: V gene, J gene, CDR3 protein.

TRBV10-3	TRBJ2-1	CATGSLVAGGQGNEQFF
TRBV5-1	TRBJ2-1	CASSHRTSGRVSSYNEQFF
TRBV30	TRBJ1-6	CAWSVQASYNSPLHF
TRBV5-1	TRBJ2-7	CASSLVDRGEYEQYF
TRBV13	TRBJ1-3	CASSLGTGPGGTIYF
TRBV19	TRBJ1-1	CASSIAGAEGEAFF
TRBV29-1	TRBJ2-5	CSAIGRNRGGRAEETQYF
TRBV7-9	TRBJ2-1	CASSPPTGVGNEQFF
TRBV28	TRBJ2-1	CASSYPGTGGLYEQFF
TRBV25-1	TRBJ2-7	CASSDYKQGPYEQYF
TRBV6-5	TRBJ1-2	CASSYGGGFSYTF
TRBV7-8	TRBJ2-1	CASSSLSGGRGEQFF
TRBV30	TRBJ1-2	CAWSEVTDYGYTF
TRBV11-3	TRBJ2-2	CARYRGGPFSGELFF
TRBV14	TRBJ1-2	CASSQIRGQNYGYTF
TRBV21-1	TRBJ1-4	CASSKGLGGPATNEKLFF
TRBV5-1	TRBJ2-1	CASSLERGSYNEQFF
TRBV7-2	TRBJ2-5	CASSYGDYQETQYF
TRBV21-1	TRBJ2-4	CASSSSRAKNIQYF
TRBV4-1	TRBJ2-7	CASSQSPRTAFYEQYF
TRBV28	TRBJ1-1	CASSEGVLNTEAFF
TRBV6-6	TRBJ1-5	CASSADRRHHQPQHF
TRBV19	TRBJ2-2	CASSSGTWGGELFF
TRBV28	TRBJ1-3	CASSTGRGNTIYF
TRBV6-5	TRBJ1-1	CASTRGDLGTEAFF
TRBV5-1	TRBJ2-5	CASSLTGAPKETQYF
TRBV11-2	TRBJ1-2	CASSSPLTGTVRANYGYTF
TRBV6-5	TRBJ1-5	CASSYGTGSNQPQHF
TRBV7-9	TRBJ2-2	CASSSPPGQGASTGELFF
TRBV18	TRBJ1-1	CASSQNSGNSEAFF
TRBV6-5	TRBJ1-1	CASSYSDYTEAFF
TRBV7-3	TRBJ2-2	CASSPLAPTGGTGELFF
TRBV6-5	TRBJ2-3	CASRMTGSTDTQYF
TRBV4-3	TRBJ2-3	CASSQGASAKDTQYF
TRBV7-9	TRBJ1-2	CASSSSDRGGSGYTF
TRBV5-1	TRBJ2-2	CASSLIGLGGPGELFF
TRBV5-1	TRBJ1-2	CASSEPGDHGYTF
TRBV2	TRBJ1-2	CASRPQGAVGYTF
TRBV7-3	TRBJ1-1	CASSRGVNTEAFF
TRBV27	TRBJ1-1	CASSPPGGRTEAFF
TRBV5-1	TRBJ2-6	CASRGGTTRANVLTF